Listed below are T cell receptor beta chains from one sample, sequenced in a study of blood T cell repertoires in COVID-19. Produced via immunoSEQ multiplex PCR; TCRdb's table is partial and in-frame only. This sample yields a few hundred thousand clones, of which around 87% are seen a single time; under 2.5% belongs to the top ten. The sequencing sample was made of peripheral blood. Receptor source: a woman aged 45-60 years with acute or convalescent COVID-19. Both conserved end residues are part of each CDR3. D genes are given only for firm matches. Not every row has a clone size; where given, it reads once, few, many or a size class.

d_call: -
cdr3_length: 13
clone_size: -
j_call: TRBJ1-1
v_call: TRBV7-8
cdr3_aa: CASSVRANTEAFF
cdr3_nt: TGTGCCAGCAGCGTGAGGGCAAACACTGAAGCTTTCTTT

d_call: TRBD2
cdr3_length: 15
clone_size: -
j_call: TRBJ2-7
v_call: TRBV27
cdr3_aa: CASSIAGGQTYEQYF
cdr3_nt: TGTGCCAGCAGTATCGCGGGAGGGCAAACCTACGAGCAGTACTTC

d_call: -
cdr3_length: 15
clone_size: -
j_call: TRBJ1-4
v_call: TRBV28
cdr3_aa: CASSFPEGTNEKLFF
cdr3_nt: TGTGCCAGCAGTTTCCCGGAGGGTACTAATGAAAAACTGTTTTTT

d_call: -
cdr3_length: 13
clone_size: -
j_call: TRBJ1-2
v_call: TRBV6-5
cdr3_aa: CAIEEESSRGYTF
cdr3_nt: TGTGCCATTGAAGAGGAATCCTCCCGTGGCTACACCTTC

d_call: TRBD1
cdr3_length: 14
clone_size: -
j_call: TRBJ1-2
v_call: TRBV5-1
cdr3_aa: CASSLDQGALGYTF
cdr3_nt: TGCGCCAGCAGCTTGGATCAGGGGGCGCTTGGCTACACCTTC

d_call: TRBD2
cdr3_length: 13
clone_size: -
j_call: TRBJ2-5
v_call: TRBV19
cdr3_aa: CASSMRGRETQYF
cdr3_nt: TGTGCCAGTAGTATGCGCGGGAGAGAGACCCAGTACTTC

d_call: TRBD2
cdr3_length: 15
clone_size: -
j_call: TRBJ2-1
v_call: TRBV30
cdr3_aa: CASKMDSGRKIEQFF
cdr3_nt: TGTGCCTCCAAAATGGATAGCGGGAGAAAGATTGAGCAGTTCTTC

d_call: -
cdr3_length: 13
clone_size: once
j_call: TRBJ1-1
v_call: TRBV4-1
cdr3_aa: CASSPPRYTEAFF
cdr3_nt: TGCGCCAGCAGCCCCCCCCGGTACACTGAAGCTTTCTTT

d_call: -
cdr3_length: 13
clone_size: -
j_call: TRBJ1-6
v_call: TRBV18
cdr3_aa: CASSQGGNSPLHF
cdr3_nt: TGTGCCAGCTCACAAGGGGGAAATTCACCCCTCCACTTT

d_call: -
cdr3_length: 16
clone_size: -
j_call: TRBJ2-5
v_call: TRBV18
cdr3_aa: CASSLIAWDNQETQYF
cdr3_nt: TGTGCCAGCTCACTCATAGCATGGGACAACCAAGAGACCCAGTACTTC

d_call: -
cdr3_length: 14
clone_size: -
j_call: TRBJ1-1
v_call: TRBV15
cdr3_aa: CATSSDSPNTEAFF
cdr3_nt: TGTGCCACCAGTTCAGACAGTCCCAACACTGAAGCTTTCTTT

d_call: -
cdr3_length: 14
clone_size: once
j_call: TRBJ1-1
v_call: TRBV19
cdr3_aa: CASSSGARNTEAFF
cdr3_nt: TGTGCCAGCAGTTCAGGGGCAAGGAACACTGAAGCTTTCTTT

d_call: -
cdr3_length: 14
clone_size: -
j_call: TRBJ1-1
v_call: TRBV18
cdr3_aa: CASSPGLMNTEAFF
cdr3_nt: TGTGCCAGCTCACCGGGGCTTATGAACACTGAAGCTTTCTTT

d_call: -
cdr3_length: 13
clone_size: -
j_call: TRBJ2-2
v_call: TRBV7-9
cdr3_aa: CASSRTDTGELFF
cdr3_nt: TGTGCCAGCAGCCGCACGGACACCGGGGAGCTGTTTTTT

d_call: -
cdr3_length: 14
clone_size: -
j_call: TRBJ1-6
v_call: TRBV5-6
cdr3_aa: CASSFGGAYSPLHF
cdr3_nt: TGTGCCAGCAGCTTTGGCGGTGCTTATTCACCCCTCCACTTT

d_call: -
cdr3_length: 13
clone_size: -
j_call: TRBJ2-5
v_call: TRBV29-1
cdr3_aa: CSVQQVLQETQYF
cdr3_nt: TGCAGCGTTCAACAGGTGTTACAAGAGACCCAGTACTTC

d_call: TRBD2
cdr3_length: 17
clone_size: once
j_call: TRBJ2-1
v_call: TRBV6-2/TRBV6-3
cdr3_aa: CASSFALQAGVRNEQFF
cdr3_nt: TGTGCCAGCAGTTTCGCCCTCCAAGCGGGAGTAAGAAATGAGCAGTTCTTC

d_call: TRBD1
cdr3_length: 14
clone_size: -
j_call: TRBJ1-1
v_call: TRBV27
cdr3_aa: CASTRGLYDTEAFF
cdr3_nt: TGTGCCAGCACGAGGGGGCTTTATGACACTGAAGCTTTCTTT

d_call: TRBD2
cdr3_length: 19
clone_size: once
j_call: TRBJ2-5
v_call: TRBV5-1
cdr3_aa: CASSTAQGLAGGWRETQYF
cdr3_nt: TGCGCCAGCAGCACCGCCCAAGGACTAGCGGGAGGGTGGCGGGAGACCCAGTACTTC

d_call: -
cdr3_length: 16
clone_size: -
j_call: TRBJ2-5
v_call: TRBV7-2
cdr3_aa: CASSLAGTTGLETQYF
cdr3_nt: TGTGCCAGCAGCTTAGCCGGGACAACCGGGTTGGAGACCCAGTACTTC

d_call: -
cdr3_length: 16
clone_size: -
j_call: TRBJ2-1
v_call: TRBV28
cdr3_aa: CASSFSSRGAKNEQFF
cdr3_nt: TGTGCCAGCAGTTTTTCGAGCAGGGGAGCGAAGAATGAGCAGTTCTTC

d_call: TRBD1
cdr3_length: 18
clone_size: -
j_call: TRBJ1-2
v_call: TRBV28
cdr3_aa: CASSLFLGAQGANYGYTF
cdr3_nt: TGTGCCAGCAGTTTATTTTTGGGGGCCCAGGGGGCTAACTATGGCTACACCTTC

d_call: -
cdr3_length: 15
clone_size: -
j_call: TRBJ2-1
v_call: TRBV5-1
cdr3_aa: CASSLTGEDYNEQFF
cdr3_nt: TGCGCCAGCAGCTTAACAGGGGAGGACTACAATGAGCAGTTCTTC

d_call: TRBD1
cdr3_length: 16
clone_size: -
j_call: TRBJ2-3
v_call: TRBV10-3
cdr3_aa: CAISAVTGESTDTQYF
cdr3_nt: TGTGCCATCAGTGCGGTGACAGGGGAGAGCACAGATACGCAGTATTTT

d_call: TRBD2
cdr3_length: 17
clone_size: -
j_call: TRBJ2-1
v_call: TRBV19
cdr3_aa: CASSRRLAGGLYNEQFF
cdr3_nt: TGTGCCAGTAGTCGACGACTAGCGGGAGGTCTCTACAATGAGCAGTTCTTC

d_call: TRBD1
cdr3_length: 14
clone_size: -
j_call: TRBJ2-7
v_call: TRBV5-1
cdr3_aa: CASSSVQGAGEQYF
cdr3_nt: TGCGCCAGCAGCTCGGTGCAGGGGGCGGGCGAGCAGTACTTC

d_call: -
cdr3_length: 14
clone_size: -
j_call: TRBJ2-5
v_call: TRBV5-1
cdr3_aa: CASSLRGGVETQYF
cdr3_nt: TGCGCCAGCAGCTTGAGAGGGGGGGTAGAGACCCAGTACTTC

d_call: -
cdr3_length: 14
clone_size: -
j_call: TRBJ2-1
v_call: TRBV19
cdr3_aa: CASSIAISSVGQFF
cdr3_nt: TGTGCCAGTAGTATAGCCATCTCTAGCGTCGGACAGTTCTTC

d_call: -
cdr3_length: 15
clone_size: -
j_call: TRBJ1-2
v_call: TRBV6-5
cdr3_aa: CASSPDVWTVYGYTF
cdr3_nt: TGTGCCAGCAGTCCCGACGTCTGGACAGTCTATGGCTACACCTTC

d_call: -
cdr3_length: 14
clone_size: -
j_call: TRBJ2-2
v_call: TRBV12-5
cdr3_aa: CASGLDTSTGELFF
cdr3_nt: TGTGCTAGTGGTTTGGACACGTCCACCGGGGAGCTGTTTTTT

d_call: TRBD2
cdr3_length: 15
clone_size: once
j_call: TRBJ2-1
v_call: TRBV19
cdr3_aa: CASSIVSGNYNEQFF
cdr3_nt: TGTGCCAGTAGTATTGTTAGCGGGAATTACAATGAGCAGTTCTTC

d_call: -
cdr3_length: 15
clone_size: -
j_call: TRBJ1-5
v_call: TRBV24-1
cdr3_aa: CATSPPLPSNQPQHF
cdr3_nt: TGTGCCACCAGCCCCCCCCTACCCAGCAATCAGCCCCAGCATTTT

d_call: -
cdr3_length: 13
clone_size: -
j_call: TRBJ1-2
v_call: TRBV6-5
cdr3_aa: CASSPGLMEGYTF
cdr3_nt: TGTGCCAGCAGTCCCGGTCTAATGGAGGGCTACACCTTC

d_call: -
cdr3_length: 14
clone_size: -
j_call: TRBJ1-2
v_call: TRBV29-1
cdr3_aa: CSVVGGAGDYGYTF
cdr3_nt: TGCAGCGTTGTAGGCGGGGCGGGTGACTATGGCTACACCTTC

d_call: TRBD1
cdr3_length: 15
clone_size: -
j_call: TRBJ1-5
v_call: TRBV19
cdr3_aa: CASSVGGWGNQPQHF
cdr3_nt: TGTGCCAGTAGTGTAGGGGGCTGGGGCAATCAGCCCCAGCATTTT

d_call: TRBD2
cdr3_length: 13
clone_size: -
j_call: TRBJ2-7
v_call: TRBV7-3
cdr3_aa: CASSSGTSGTLYF
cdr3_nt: TGTGCCAGCAGCTCTGGGACTAGCGGGACTCTGTACTTC

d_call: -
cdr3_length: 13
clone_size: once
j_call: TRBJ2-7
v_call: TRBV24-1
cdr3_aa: CATSEGAVYEQYF
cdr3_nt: TGTGCCACCAGTGAAGGGGCAGTCTACGAGCAGTACTTC

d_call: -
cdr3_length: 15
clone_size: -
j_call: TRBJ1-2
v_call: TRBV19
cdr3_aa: CASSISGEPVSGYTF
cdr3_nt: TGTGCCAGTAGTATATCAGGGGAGCCAGTGAGTGGCTACACCTTC

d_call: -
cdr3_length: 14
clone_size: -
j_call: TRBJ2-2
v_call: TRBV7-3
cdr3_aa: CASSPQGNTGELFF
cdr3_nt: TGTGCCAGCAGCCCCCAGGGGAACACCGGGGAGCTGTTTTTT

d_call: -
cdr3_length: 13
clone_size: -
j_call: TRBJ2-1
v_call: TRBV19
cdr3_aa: CASSSGNYNEQFF
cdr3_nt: TGTGCCAGTAGTAGCGGAAACTACAATGAGCAGTTCTTC

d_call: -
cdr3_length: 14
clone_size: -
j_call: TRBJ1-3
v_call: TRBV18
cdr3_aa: CASSPNSAGNTIYF
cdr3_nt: TGTGCCAGCTCACCAAACAGTGCTGGAAACACCATATATTTT

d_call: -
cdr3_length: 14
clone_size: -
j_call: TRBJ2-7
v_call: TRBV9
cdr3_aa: CASSVEGSVYEQYF
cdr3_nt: TGTGCCAGCAGCGTAGAGGGGTCCGTCTACGAGCAGTACTTC

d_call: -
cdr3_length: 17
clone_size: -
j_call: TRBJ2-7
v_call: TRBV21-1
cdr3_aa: CASSKNSDAGHAYEQYF
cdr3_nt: TGTGCCAGCAGCAAAAACAGCGATGCAGGGCATGCCTACGAGCAGTACTTC

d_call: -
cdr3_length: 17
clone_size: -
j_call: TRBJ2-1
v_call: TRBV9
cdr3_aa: CASSYGGAVYSYNEQFF
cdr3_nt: TGTGCCAGCAGCTACGGGGGAGCGGTATACTCCTACAATGAGCAGTTCTTC

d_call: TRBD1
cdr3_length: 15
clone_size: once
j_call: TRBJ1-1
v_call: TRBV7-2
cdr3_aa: CASSLFGTVNTEAFF
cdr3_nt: TGTGCCAGCAGCTTATTTGGGACAGTGAACACTGAAGCTTTCTTT

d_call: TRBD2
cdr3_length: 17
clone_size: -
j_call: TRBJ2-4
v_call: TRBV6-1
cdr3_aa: CASSEALGGLVQNIQYF
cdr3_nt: TGTGCCAGCAGTGAAGCGCTTGGGGGACTAGTGCAAAACATTCAGTACTTC

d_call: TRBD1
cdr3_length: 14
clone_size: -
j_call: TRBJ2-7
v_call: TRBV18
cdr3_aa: CASSMGQWAYEQYF
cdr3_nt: TGTGCCAGCTCAATGGGACAGTGGGCCTACGAGCAGTACTTC

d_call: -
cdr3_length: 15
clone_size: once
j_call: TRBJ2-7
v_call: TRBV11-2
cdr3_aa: CATNGSGGQAYEQYF
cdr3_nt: TGTGCCACCAATGGGTCGGGGGGCCAAGCCTACGAGCAGTACTTC

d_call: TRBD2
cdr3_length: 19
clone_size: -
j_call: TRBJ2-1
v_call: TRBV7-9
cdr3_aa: CASSGGLAGARSSYNEQFF
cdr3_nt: TGTGCCAGCAGCGGGGGACTAGCGGGAGCCAGGAGCTCCTACAATGAGCAGTTCTTC

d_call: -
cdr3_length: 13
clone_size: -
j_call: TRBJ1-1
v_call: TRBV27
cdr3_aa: CASSLGPNTEAFF
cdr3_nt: TGTGCCAGCAGTTTAGGGCCCAACACTGAAGCTTTCTTT

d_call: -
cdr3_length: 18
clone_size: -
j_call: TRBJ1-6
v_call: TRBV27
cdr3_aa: CASRPTLRNRGYNSPLHF
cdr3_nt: TGTGCCAGCAGGCCTACCCTCAGGAACCGGGGGTATAATTCACCCCTCCACTTT

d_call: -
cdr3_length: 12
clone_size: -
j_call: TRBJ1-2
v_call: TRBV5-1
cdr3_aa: CASRGDYYGYTF
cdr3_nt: TGCGCCAGCAGAGGGGACTACTATGGCTACACCTTC

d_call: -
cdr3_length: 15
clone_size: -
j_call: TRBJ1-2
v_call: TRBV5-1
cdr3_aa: CASSLAPSVSYGYTF
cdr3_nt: TGCGCCAGCAGCTTGGCCCCGTCAGTCAGCTATGGCTACACCTTC

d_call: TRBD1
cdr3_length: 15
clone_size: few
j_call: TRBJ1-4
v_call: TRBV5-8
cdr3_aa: CASSLGDRGNEKLFF
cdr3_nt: TGTGCCAGCAGCTTGGGGGACAGGGGTAATGAAAAACTGTTTTTT

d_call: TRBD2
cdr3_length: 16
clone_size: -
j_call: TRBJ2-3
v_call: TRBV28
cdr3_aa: CASSYGTSGSLDTQYF
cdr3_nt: TGTGCCAGCAGTTATGGAACTAGCGGGAGTTTAGATACGCAGTATTTT

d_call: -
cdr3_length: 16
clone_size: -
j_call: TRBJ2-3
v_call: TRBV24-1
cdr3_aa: CATSDLGGRGTDTQYF
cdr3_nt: TGTGCCACCAGTGATTTGGGGGGGAGAGGCACAGATACGCAGTATTTT

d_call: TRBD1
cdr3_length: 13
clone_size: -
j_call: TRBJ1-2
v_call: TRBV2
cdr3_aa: CASRRDSNYGYTF
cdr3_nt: TGTGCCAGCAGAAGGGACAGCAACTATGGCTACACCTTC

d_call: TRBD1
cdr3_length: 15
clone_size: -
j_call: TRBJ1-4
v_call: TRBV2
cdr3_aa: CASVIQGQSNEKLFF
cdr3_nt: TGTGCCAGCGTTATCCAGGGACAGTCTAATGAAAAACTGTTTTTT